This T cell receptor (beta chain) originates from a study of blood T cell repertoires in COVID-19. Study-wide context: Samples representing acute and convalescent COVID-19 were sourced from the United States, Italy and Spain. PBMCs, B-cell-depleted T cells, or T cells provided the cDNA or gDNA that made up the material.

CDR3 length equals 15 residues. Germline V lookup: CDR1 SGHRS, CDR2 YFSETQ. J lost 7 bases, V lost 0 bases, and 6 bases had no gene match. In the authors' methods: Estimation of nucleated cell counts relied on the amplification of reference gene primers. Clones were sequenced by immunoSEQ multiplex PCR, and TCRdb holds only the in-frame ones, with some missing. D and trimming come from the DNA, and the V and J calls and clone size come from that table. The table includes under 200,000 clones, about 83% detected once. Sequences were obtained from peripheral blood. This sequence joins TRBV5-1 and TRBJ1-4; 7 positions match TRBD1. This receptor was taken from a man aged 60-69 years with acute or convalescent COVID-19. The CDR3 DNA is TGCGCCAGCAGCTTGGAGGGGGCTCGTGGTGAAAAACTGTTTTTT. Translated, it gives CASSLEGARGEKLFF.